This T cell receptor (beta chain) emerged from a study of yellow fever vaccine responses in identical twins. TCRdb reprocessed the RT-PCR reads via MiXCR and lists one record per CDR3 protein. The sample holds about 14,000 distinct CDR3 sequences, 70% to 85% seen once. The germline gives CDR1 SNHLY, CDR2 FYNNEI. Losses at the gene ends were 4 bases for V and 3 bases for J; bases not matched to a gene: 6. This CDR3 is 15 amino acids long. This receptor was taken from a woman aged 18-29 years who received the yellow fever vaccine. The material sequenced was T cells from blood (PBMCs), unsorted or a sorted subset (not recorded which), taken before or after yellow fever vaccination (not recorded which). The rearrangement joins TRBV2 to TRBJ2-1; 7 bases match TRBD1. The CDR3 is CASSVETGLYNEQFF. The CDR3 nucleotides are TGTGCCAGCAGTGTGGAGACAGGGCTCTACAATGAGCAGTTCTTC.